Listed below are T cell receptor beta chains from one sample, sequenced in a study of T cell responses to AZD1222 COVID-19 vaccine. The protocol was immunoSEQ multiplex PCR, while the TCRdb copy is restricted to in-frame clones and leaves out a portion. The sample carries about 95,000 clones, about 89% recorded once. The starting material was peripheral blood, obtained on day 0 of AZD1222 vaccination. The origin of the receptors is an adult in good health. The CDR3 runs from the conserved cysteine through the conserved F or W.

j_call v_call cdr3_aa
TRBJ2-3 TRBV5-1 CASIRGGSTDTQYF
TRBJ1-4 TRBV12-5 CASGLAGTVNEKLFF
TRBJ2-5 TRBV28 CASNPTSQGQETQYF
TRBJ1-5 TRBV5-4 CASSPGAGNQPQHF
TRBJ2-7 TRBV10-1 CASSAVPGGYEQYF
TRBJ2-1 TRBV4-3 CASSLRQGDNEQFF
TRBJ1-2 TRBV5-1 CASSLMPANYGYTF
TRBJ1-1 TRBV28 CASTTRGAVGDTEAFF
TRBJ2-3 TRBV5-4 CASSLKMGTYTDTQYF
TRBJ1-2 TRBV28 CASIEGLHGYTF
TRBJ2-2 TRBV24-1 CATSDLADRGGTGELFF
TRBJ1-1 TRBV4-1 CASSQEGGEAFF
TRBJ1-2 TRBV11-2 CASSLVGRRRGSDNYGYTF
TRBJ1-6 TRBV7-9 CASSLGGQGAGPPLHF
TRBJ2-6 TRBV10-3 CAIKGDTRSGANVLTF
TRBJ1-1 TRBV27 CASRNRAAGGAFF
TRBJ2-7 TRBV4-1 CASSQDPRQIYEQYF
TRBJ2-5 TRBV14 CASSQPQGREWETQYF
TRBJ1-5 TRBV19 CASSIKGNANQPQHF
TRBJ2-1 TRBV6-1 CASSVELGQIYNEQFF
TRBJ1-2 TRBV6-1 CASSDNNYGYTF
TRBJ2-3 TRBV20-1 CSASPAGHTDTQYF
TRBJ1-6 TRBV5-1 CASSLEVGLSLHF
TRBJ2-1 TRBV12-3/TRBV12-4 CASSLVPDNEQFF
TRBJ1-5 TRBV4-2 CASSPTGGAGPQHF
TRBJ1-1 TRBV6-4 CASRSTNRATEAFF